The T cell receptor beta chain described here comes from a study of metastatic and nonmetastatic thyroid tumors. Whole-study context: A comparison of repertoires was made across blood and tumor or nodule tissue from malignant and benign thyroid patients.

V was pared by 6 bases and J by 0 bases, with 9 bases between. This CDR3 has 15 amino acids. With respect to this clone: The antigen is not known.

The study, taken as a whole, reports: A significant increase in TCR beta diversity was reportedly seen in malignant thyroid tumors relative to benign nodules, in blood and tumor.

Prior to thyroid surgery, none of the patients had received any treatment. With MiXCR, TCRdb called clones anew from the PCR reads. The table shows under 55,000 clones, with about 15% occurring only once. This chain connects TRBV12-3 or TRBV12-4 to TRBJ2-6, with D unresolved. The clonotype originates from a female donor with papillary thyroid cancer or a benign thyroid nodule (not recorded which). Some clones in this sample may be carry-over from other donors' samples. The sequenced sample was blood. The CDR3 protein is CASSYRRSGANVLTF. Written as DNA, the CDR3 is TGTGCCAGCAGCTATCGGCGCTCTGGGGCCAACGTCCTGACTTTC.